Shown below are 16 T cell receptor beta chains from a single sample sequenced in a study of human CD8 memory T cell subsets. Libraries targeted TCR beta using 5' RACE with UMIs. TCRdb reprocessed the 5' RACE reads and reports one entry per CDR3 protein, with no DNA. Its table lists 9,500 to 13,000 distinct CDR3 sequences. Input material: CD8+ T cells from PBMCs. These receptors originate from a human donor in good health.

The chain links TRBV6-5 to TRBJ2-6. The CDR3 extends over 15 amino acids. Germline CDR1 and CDR2: MNHEY and SVGAGI. This CDR3 is CASSHDSSGANVLTF.

V gene TRBV6-1 combines with J gene TRBJ2-4; there is no DNA to check the TCRdb D call of TRBD1. Looked up from germline, CDR1 is MNHNS and CDR2 is SASEGT. There are 13 residues in the CDR3. The CDR3 is CASHSGQKNIQYF.

This clonotype is classed as medium-sized by frequency. This chain connects TRBV7-3 to TRBJ2-5; TCRdb indicates TRBD1, and absent DNA this call remains unverified. The CDR3 has 15 residues. CDR1 SGHTA and CDR2 FQGTGA come from the germline V gene. CDR3 amino acids: CASSSHGQGIETQYF.

CDR3 protein: CASSYSETGFTYEQYF. The chain uses TRBV6-5 and TRBJ2-7; absent DNA, TCRdb's TRBD1 call cannot be checked. Germline V gene lookup returns CDR1 MNHEY and CDR2 SVGAGI. This CDR3 has 16 residues.

The gene calls are TRBV2 and TRBJ1-5. The V gene's germline CDR1 is SNHLY and CDR2 FYNNEI. The CDR3 sequence is 16 residues long. CDR3 region: CASSDRGGYSNQPQHF.

V gene TRBV29-1 combines with J gene TRBJ2-1; TCRdb outputs TRBD1, but without DNA this stays unchecked. In germline, CDR1 is SQVTM, CDR2 ANQGSEA. The CDR3 extends over 12 amino acids. The CDR3 reads CSVGTAYNEQFF.

The rearrangement uses TRBV24-1 and TRBJ2-1; TCRdb gives TRBD2 as the D gene, but with no DNA this cannot be confirmed. The germline gives CDR1 KGHDR, CDR2 SFDVKD. CDR3 length equals 16 residues. CDR3 in amino acids: CATSDFSTSGYNEQFF.

V and J are TRBV4-1 and TRBJ2-1. Per the germline V gene, CDR1 is MGHRA and CDR2 is YSYEKL. The CDR3 runs to 15 residues. The CDR3 loop reads CASSQDSRTSNEQFF.

Its frequency marks this clonotype as large. This chain joins TRBV29-1 and TRBJ2-2; TCRdb designates TRBD1, a call that cannot be tested without DNA. The CDR3 extends over 14 amino acids. Germline loops: CDR1 SQVTM, CDR2 ANQGSEA. CDR3 region: CSVDGGENTGELFF.

This chain joins TRBV2 and TRBJ2-1; the TCRdb call, TRBD2, lacks DNA for checking. The germline V gene has CDR1 SNHLY and CDR2 FYNNEI. The CDR3 length is 15 residues. The CDR3 protein is CASSAVTSDLLEQFF.

V is TRBV4-3 and J is TRBJ2-7; TCRdb selects TRBD2, and the lack of DNA leaves this call unchecked. CDR3 length equals 13 residues. Germline CDR1 LGHNA, CDR2 YSLEER. CDR3 sequence: CASSPPGGDEQYF.

CDR3 loop: CASSLGGVRFF. V is TRBV28 and J is TRBJ2-1. This CDR3 has 11 residues. The germline V gene encodes CDR1 MDHEN and CDR2 SYDVKM.

This rearrangement joins TRBV28 to TRBJ1-1; TCRdb returns TRBD1, unconfirmable since there is no DNA. CDR1 and CDR2 (germline): MDHEN, SYDVKM. The CDR3 runs 14 residues. This CDR3 reads CASSARGLGTEAFF.

The chain couples TRBV9 to TRBJ2-3; TCRdb outputs TRBD2, but without DNA this stays unchecked. The germline V gene encodes CDR1 SGDLS and CDR2 YYNGEE. The CDR3 has 15 residues. The CDR3 is CASSLLRYRTDTQYF.

The genes are TRBV2 and TRBJ2-3; TCRdb's assignment of TRBD1 cannot be checked, as there is no DNA. Germline values: CDR1 SNHLY, CDR2 FYNNEI. The CDR3 spans 15 residues. Here the CDR3 reads CASSAGTGGTDTQYF.

V is TRBV6-2 or TRBV6-3 and J is TRBJ2-2. The CDR3 spans 13 residues. The V gene's germline CDR1 is MNHEY and CDR2 SVGEGT. The CDR3 spells CASSYTDTGELFF.